This T cell receptor (beta chain) was sequenced in a study of blood T cell repertoires in COVID-19. Across the whole study: Sample material is recorded as cDNA or gDNA derived from T cells, B-cell-depleted T cells, or PBMCs.

In the source study's methods: It was from reference gene primer amplification that nucleated cell counts were estimated. Using immunoSEQ multiplex PCR, the repertoire was profiled, and TCRdb retains in-frame clones only, with some absent. Clone size and V and J calls were adopted from that table, with D and trimming inferred from the DNA. This sample carries 240,000 or so clones, about 80% of them seen once, and the ten largest clones take roughly 1.9%. The specimen sequenced was peripheral blood. The TCR originated in a man in his thirties or forties who had recovered from COVID-19.

As DNA, the CDR3 is TGTGCCAGCAGTCTTCGAGGGGGGGGCCAGCAGTTCTTC. Translation: CASSLRGGGQQFF. This rearrangement joins TRBV28 to TRBJ2-1; TRBD2 might be the D (7 bases). Trimming shortened V by 5 bases and J by 11 bases, and 16 bases separated the two germline ends. This CDR3 has 13 amino acids. Germline values: CDR1 MDHEN, CDR2 SYDVKM. The variable domain in full, with the rest retrieved from reference TRBV28 and TRBJ2-1, is DVKVTQSSRYLVKRTGEKVFLECVQDMDHENMFWYRQDPGLGLRLIYFSYDVKMKEKGDIPEGYSVSREKKERFSLILESASTNQTSMYLCASSLRGGGQQFFGPGTRLTVL.